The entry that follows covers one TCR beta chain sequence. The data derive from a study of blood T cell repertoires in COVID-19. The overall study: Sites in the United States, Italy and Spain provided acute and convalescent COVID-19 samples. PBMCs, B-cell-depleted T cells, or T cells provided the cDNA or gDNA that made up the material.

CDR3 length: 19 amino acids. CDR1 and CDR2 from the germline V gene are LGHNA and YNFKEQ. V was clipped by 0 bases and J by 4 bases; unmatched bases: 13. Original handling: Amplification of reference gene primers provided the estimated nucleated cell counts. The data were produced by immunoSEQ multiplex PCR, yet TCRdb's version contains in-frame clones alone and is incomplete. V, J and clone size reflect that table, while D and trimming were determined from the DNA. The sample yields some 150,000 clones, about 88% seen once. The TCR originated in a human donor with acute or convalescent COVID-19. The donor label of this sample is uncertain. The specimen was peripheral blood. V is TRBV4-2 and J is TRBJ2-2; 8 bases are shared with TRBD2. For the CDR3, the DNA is TGTGCCAGCAGCCAAGAGTTGTCCCCCCCGGGGGGGGTCACCGGGGAGCTGTTTTTT. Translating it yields CASSQELSPPGGVTGELFF.